A selection of T cell receptor beta chains follows, all from one sample in a study of T cell changes during pregnancy in multiple sclerosis. Generated by immunoSEQ multiplex PCR, the TCRdb table keeps only in-frame clones and is missing some. The sample carries around 110,000 clones, more than 80% recorded once. Sequencing was performed on peripheral blood, taken before pregnancy. Every receptor here comes from a female donor with multiple sclerosis, enrolled in a pregnancy study. CDR3s include the opening cysteine and the closing phenylalanine or tryptophan. A D gene is named only where the DNA matches it firmly. Clone size is given for some rows only: seen once, a few or many times, or a class if the clone is expanded.

J gene | D gene | clone size | V gene | CDR3 protein | CDR3 DNA
TRBJ2-7 | TRBD1 | - | TRBV6-4 | CASSRTGHEQYF | TGTGCCAGCAGCCGGACAGGGCACGAGCAGTACTTC
TRBJ1-1 | - | once | TRBV7-2 | CASSFYSKGTEAFF | TGTGCCAGCAGCTTTTATTCGAAGGGGACTGAAGCTTTCTTT
TRBJ1-3 | - | - | TRBV11-3 | CASSLVFPPTLGNTIYF | TGTGCCAGCAGCTTAGTTTTTCCTCCAACTCTTGGAAACACCATATATTTT
TRBJ2-6 | - | - | TRBV10-2 | CASSDSRGSGANVLTF | TGCGCCAGCAGTGACTCTCGGGGGTCTGGGGCCAACGTCCTGACTTTC
TRBJ1-2 | - | - | TRBV2 | CASSEWEGSGGYTF | TGTGCCAGCAGTGAATGGGAGGGCTCGGGGGGCTACACCTTC
TRBJ2-5 | - | - | TRBV11-2 | CASSVRGETQYF | TGTGCCAGCAGCGTGAGAGGGGAGACCCAGTACTTC
TRBJ2-3 | - | - | TRBV15 | CATSRDSMAGSTDTQYF | TGTGCCACCAGCAGAGATTCTATGGCGGGGAGCACAGATACGCAGTATTTT
TRBJ2-7 | TRBD2 | - | TRBV5-5 | CASSLGGTWREPYEQYF | TGTGCCAGCAGCTTGGGAGGTACTTGGCGGGAGCCCTACGAGCAGTACTTC
TRBJ2-1 | TRBD2 | - | TRBV9 | CASSVVAGGHNEQFF | TGTGCCAGCAGCGTAGTAGCGGGGGGGCACAATGAGCAGTTCTTC
TRBJ2-1 | TRBD2 | - | TRBV5-4 | CASSFASGRARDEQFF | TGTGCCAGCAGCTTTGCTAGCGGGAGGGCCCGGGACGAGCAGTTCTTC
TRBJ2-4 | TRBD2 | - | TRBV25-1 | CASSGTSGAKNIQYF | TGTGCCAGTTCCGGGACTAGCGGGGCCAAAAACATTCAGTACTTC
TRBJ1-6 | - | - | TRBV12-5 | CASGSGTPNSPLHF | TGTGCTAGTGGATCCGGGACACCTAATTCACCCCTCCACTTT
TRBJ2-1 | - | - | TRBV7-7 | CASSLVPTSSYNEQFF | TGTGCTAGCAGCTTAGTCCCCACTAGCTCCTACAATGAGCAGTTCTTC
TRBJ2-2 | - | - | TRBV30 | CAWSVHSLNTGELFF | TGTGCCTGGAGTGTACATTCGCTCAACACCGGGGAGCTGTTTTTT